The next 15 T cell receptor beta chains were all read from a single sample in a study of chronic HIV infection and antiretroviral therapy. TCRdb ran MiXCR on the 5' RACE reads and lists one entry per CDR3 protein. Counted here are 40,000 to 50,000 distinct CDR3 sequences, about 18% occurring once; the ten biggest clones make up more than 2.5%. Input material: peripheral blood. These receptors were collected from an adult who had HIV and had not received antiretroviral therapy, or was an uninfected healthy control (not recorded which).

Judged by abundance, this clonotype is medium-sized (0.01 to 0.1%). The V call is TRBV19, the J call TRBJ1-5; no firm D call. With 2 bases removed from V and 5 bases from J, the gap between germline ends came to 22 bases. Germline lookup yields CDR1 LNHDA and CDR2 SQIVND (reference sequence). The CDR3 runs 18 residues. CDR3 region: CASSIRLDGHLDYQPQHF. CDR3 DNA: TGTGCCAGTAGTATAAGGCTCGACGGCCATTTGGATTATCAGCCCCAGCATTTT.

The table lists this clonotype with a few counts. V gene TRBV2 combines with J gene TRBJ1-4; possible D gene TRBD1, 5 bases. The length of the CDR3 is 15 residues. Trimming removed 3 bases at V and 3 bases at J, with 11 bases between. Germline V gene sequence: CDR1 SNHLY, CDR2 FYNNEI. In DNA, the CDR3 is TGTGCCAGCAGTGACGGGGCGCTTGCTAATGAAAAACTGTTTTTT. Translation: CASSDGALANEKLFF. The whole variable domain, filled in from reference TRBV2 and TRBJ1-4, reads EPEVTQTPSHQVTQMGQEVILRCVPISNHLYFYWYRQILGQKVEFLVSFYNNEISEKSEIFDDQFSVERPDGSNFTLKIRSTKLEDSAMYFCASSDGALANEKLFFGSGTQLSVL.

This clonotype appeared a few times. The genes are TRBV28 and TRBJ1-6; D call uncertain. The ends were cut back, 1 base at V and 1 base at J, with 8 bases in the middle. Germline V gives CDR1 MDHEN, CDR2 SYDVKM. The CDR3 is made up of 16 amino acids. The CDR3 nucleotides read TGTGCCAGCAGTTTATTGGGAGGGTCCTATAATTCACCCCTCCACTTT. Encoded protein: CASSLLGGSYNSPLHF.

The rearrangement links TRBV20-1 to TRBJ2-1, with TRBD2 matching 12 bases. In germline, CDR1 is DFQATT, CDR2 SNEGSKA (reference sequence). The CDR3 contains 17 residues. V was clipped by 3 bases and J by 1 base; unmatched bases: 7. CDR3 DNA: TGCAGTGCTAGGTCCCTAGCGGGAGGGGGTTCCTACAATGAGCAGTTCTTC. It is translated as CSARSLAGGGSYNEQFF.

There are a few counts of this clonotype. This chain connects TRBV15 to TRBJ2-3; 9 nucleotides agree with TRBD2. This CDR3 is built from 15 residues. Germline CDR1 and CDR2: LNHNV and YYDKDF (reference sequence). With 1 base clipped from V and 3 bases from J, the junction kept 2 bases outside the gene matches. The CDR3 spells CATSRASGTTDTQYF. The DNA of the CDR3 is TGTGCCACCAGCAGAGCTAGCGGGACTACAGATACGCAGTATTTT.

The chain employs TRBV10-3 and TRBJ1-2; D is unclear. V was clipped by 0 bases and J by 3 bases, with 5 bases between them. The germline CDR1 and CDR2 sequences are ENHRY and SYGVKD. This CDR3 spans 13 amino acids. The CDR3 is CAISESPDYGYTF. In DNA, the CDR3 is TGTGCCATCAGTGAGTCCCCGGACTATGGCTACACCTTC.

This rearrangement joins TRBV28 to TRBJ2-6, with D possibly being TRBD2 (6 bases). Trimming removed 7 bases at V and 0 bases at J, with 10 bases between. CDR1 and CDR2 (germline): MDHEN, SYDVKM. This CDR3 region has 15 residues. CDR3 sequence reads: CASNGRGSGANVLTF. For the CDR3, the DNA is TGTGCCAGCAATGGGCGGGGCTCTGGGGCCAACGTCCTGACTTTC.

V usage is TRBV5-1 and J usage is TRBJ2-5; D is possibly TRBD1 (6 bases). V dropped 1 base and J dropped 5 bases, with 9 bases sitting between them. Germline V gene lookup returns CDR1 SGHRS and CDR2 YFSETQ. This CDR3 spans 13 amino acids. CDR3 nucleotides: TGCGCCAGCAGCTTGTCAGGGGCCGAGACCCAGTACTTC. As protein: CASSLSGAETQYF.

The chain links TRBV29-1 to TRBJ2-6; D unclear. Germline loops: CDR1 SQVTM, CDR2 ANQGSEA. CDR3 length: 13 amino acids. V was cut by 5 bases and J by 0 bases, with 5 bases left in between. In nucleotides, the CDR3 is TGCAGCGTTCAAAGCTCTGGGGCCAACGTCCTGACTTTC. Translating gives CSVQSSGANVLTF.

This chain links TRBV15 with TRBJ1-4, with D tentatively TRBD1 (5 bases). V lost 6 bases, J lost 3 bases, and 8 bases lay in between. Per the germline V gene, CDR1 is LNHNV and CDR2 is YYDKDF (reference sequence). The CDR3 consists of 13 residues. The CDR3 is CATRGTANEKLFF. The CDR3 bases are TGTGCCACCAGAGGGACTGCTAATGAAAAACTGTTTTTT.

The chain has TRBV7-2 and TRBJ1-1; D unclear. Looked up from germline, CDR1 is SGHTA and CDR2 is FQGNSA. CDR3 length: 14 amino acids. Deletions cut 6 bases from V and 1 base from J, with 12 bases between. The CDR3 DNA is TGTGCCAGCAGTCTTGACCTTTCGAACACTGAAGCTTTCTTT. It encodes CASSLDLSNTEAFF.

V and J are TRBV6-5 and TRBJ2-3, with 10 bases lining up with TRBD2. With 6 bases clipped from V and 6 bases from J, the junction kept 9 bases outside the gene matches. Germline assignment: CDR1 MNHEY and CDR2 SVGAGI. CDR3 length: 15 amino acids. The CDR3 nucleotides read TGTGCCAGCAGCAAAGGGAGTAGCGGGAGGGATACGCAGTATTTT. Its translation is CASSKGSSGRDTQYF.

This chain joins TRBV5-1 and TRBJ2-7; D call uncertain. The CDR3 covers 18 residues. Germline assignment: CDR1 SGHRS and CDR2 YFSETQ. V shed 2 bases and J shed 2 bases, with 23 bases lying between them. CDR3 sequence reads: CASSLSLQVGVVTYEQYF. CDR3 sequence (DNA): TGCGCCAGCAGCTTAAGCCTCCAGGTCGGCGTTGTAACCTACGAGCAGTACTTC. The variable domain in full, with the rest retrieved from reference TRBV5-1 and TRBJ2-7, is KAGVTQTPRYLIKTRGQQVTLSCSPISGHRSVSWYQQTPGQGLQFLFEYFSETQRNKGNFPGRFSGRQFSNSRSEMNVSTLELGDSALYLCASSLSLQVGVVTYEQYFGPGTRLTVT.

This clonotype was observed at least ten times. The V gene is TRBV10-1, the J gene TRBJ1-1; D call uncertain. The germline gives CDR1 WNHNN, CDR2 SYGVQD (reference sequence). CDR3 length: 13 residues. The V gene lost 2 bases and the J gene lost 1 base, with 5 bases spanning the gap. The chain's CDR3 is CASSERRNTEAFF. The CDR3 DNA reads as TGCGCCAGCAGTGAGCGGAGGAACACTGAAGCTTTCTTT.

This clonotype was counted a few times. The chain has TRBV28 and TRBJ1-5; 7 bases are shared with TRBD1. From germline, CDR1 is MDHEN and CDR2 SYDVKM. The CDR3 extends over 15 amino acids. V lost 7 bases to trimming and J lost 4 bases; unmatched junction nucleotides: 10. CDR3 in DNA: TGTGCCAGCACCCGACAACAGGGGCGGAATCAGCCCCAGCATTTT. Protein sequence: CASTRQQGRNQPQHF.